This T cell receptor beta chain is drawn from a study of type 1 regulatory T cells. The wider study: An in vitro protocol generated T-allo10, a Tr1-enriched, alloantigen-specific CD4 T cell product.

This CDR3 contains 15 residues. Losses at the gene ends were 4 bases for V and 5 bases for J; bases not matched to a gene: 8. This clonotype showed up just a few times. The antigen is undetermined. MiXCR, applied by TCRdb to the reads, yields one record per CDR3 protein. The sample has 70,000 or so distinct CDR3 sequences; 20% to 25% are singletons. The study's findings and limits: Type 1 regulatory T cells had a more restricted TCR repertoire than non-type 1 regulatory T cells.

This TCR was sampled from a human donor in good health. Material: cultured type 1 regulatory T (Tr1) cells, either the whole culture or a sorted fraction (not recorded which). The rearrangement links TRBV12-3 or TRBV12-4 to TRBJ2-1, with 7 bases fitting TRBD1. The CDR3 here is CASSYRQGRNNEQFF. The CDR3 coding sequence is TGTGCCAGCAGTTACAGACAGGGTAGGAACAATGAGCAGTTCTTC.